The present TCR beta chain was sequenced within a study of molecular identifiers for immune sequencing clone quantification (dated by TCRdb to about 2018). Concerning the study at large: For a replicate experiment, RNA from around 20,000 or 100,000 naive CD8 T cells was divided into five aliquots, and four of the five aliquots were sequenced. This methods study benchmarked molecular-identifier clustering-based TCR repertoire sequencing (MIDCIRS) and TCR RNA copy counting, using CD8 T cells to do so.

Summary of the overall study and its limitations: Highly expanded clone sizes could be underestimated if identical TCR molecules share a barcode. When barcode sub-clustering was left out, chimeric consensus sequences inflated TCR diversity, with chimeras reaching as high as 47%. In CMV-specific effector cells, clones with more than 20 RNA copies accounted for over 97% of molecules, whereas in naive cells such clones accounted for under 1%. Spiked-in Jurkat TCR RNA equivalent to a single cell was reported to be detectable even among over 800,000 naive CD8 T cells. Roughly 3 recovered TCR RNA copies per cell were obtained by modeling, versus approximately 9 by digital PCR, implying a capture efficiency of 25% to 30%. The naive libraries included spiked-in Jurkat TCR RNA (around 10 copies' worth), and this RNA is not part of the donor repertoire.

Taken from the germline V gene, the CDR1 and CDR2 loops are SNHLY and FYNNEI. V has 3 bases trimmed and J has 0 bases trimmed; junction bases matching no gene number 8. The CDR3 starts with the cysteine, ends with the phenylalanine, and has 17 residues. The entry retains the CDR3 DNA only, 51 bases that are in frame from base 1. Library creation used PCR. Instrument used: Illumina HiSeq 4000. Bulk TCR libraries were generated as previously described, with the TCR primers listed in Table S5 used. The Qiagen AllPrep DNA/RNA kit was used to purify total RNA. Reads from multiple sequencing runs of the same library were pooled before analysis. The study's own analysis went as follows. Only reads with exact TCR constant sequence were kept, trimmed to 150 nt, and grouped by their 12-nt molecular barcodes. Within each barcode group, reads were sub-clustered at a 15% Levenshtein threshold, and quality-weighted consensus sequences were built per RNA molecule. Non-functional sequences were excluded, and lower-count sequences lying one edit away from another sequence were also excluded. Based on fitting two negative binomial distributions, any barcode sub-cluster with under 20% of the maximum read count was discarded. TCRdb handled the public reads itself, with Q25 trimming in fastp and clone calling in MiXCR, and kept productive beta chains. CDR3 protein sequences are deduplicated, and each keeps its most common genes and DNA. The authors' filters were not applied to this entry. Present in this sample are about 640,000 distinct CDR3 sequences, around 20% of which were seen just once. Clones ranked in the top ten supply roughly 0.9% of the sample.

Naive CD8 T cell libraries were made from about 20,000 to 1,000,000 sorted cells using 10%, 30% or 50% of purified RNA. Naive CD8 T cells were FACS-sorted as CD8+CD4-CCR7+CD45RA+ on a BD FACSAria II into RLT Plus buffer. Around 10 TCR copies' worth of Jurkat RNA were spiked into roughly 18,000-1,000,000 naive CD8 T cell samples to test detection sensitivity. CD8 T cells were enriched with RosetteSep CD8+ T Cell Enrichment Cocktail and Ficoll-Paque, followed by ACK red cell lysis. This clonotype has a count of ten or more. Its cognate antigen has yet to be identified. Base qualities are not provided; no much larger clone lies one nucleotide away.

The source of this sequence is a human donor in good health. Some libraries in this study had Jurkat cell RNA spiked in. Sample: naive CD8+ T cells from blood, with Jurkat cell RNA spiked in. The cell subset or site label of this sample denotes: FACS-sorted CD8+CD4-CCR7+CD45RA+ naive T cells. Recombination joined TRBV2 with TRBJ2-4; 7 middle bases align to TRBD1. The CDR3 region reads CASSEGDSPLAKNIQYF. In nucleotide form, the sequence is TGTGCCAGCAGTGAGGGGGACAGTCCACTAGCCAAAAACATTCAGTACTTC.